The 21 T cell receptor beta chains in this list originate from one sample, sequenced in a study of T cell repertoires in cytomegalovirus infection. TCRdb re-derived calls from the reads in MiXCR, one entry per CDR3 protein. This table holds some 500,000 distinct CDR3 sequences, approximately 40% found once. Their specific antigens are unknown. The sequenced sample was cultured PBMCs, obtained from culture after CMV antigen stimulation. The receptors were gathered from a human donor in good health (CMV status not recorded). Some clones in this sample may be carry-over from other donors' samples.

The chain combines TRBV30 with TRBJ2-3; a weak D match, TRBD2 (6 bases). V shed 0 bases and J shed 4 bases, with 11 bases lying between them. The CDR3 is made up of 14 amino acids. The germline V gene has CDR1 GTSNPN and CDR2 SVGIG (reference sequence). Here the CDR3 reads CAWSVGRDSDTQYF. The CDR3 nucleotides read TGTGCCTGGAGTGTTGGGCGGGACTCAGATACGCAGTATTTT.

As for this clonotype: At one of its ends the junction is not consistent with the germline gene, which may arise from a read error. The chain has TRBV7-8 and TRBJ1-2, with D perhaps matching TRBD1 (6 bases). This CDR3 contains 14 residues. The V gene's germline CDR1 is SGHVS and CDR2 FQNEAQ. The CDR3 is CTSSLAVTGYGYTF. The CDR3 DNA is TGTACCAGCAGCTTAGCGGTGACAGGATATGGCTACACCTTC.

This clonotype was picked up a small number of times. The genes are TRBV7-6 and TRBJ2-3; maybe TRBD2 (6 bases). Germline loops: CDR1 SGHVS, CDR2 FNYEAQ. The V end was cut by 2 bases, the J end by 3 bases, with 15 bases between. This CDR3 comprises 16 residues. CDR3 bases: TGTGCCAGCAGCTTAATGTCCGGGGGAGTAACAGATACGCAGTATTTT. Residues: CASSLMSGGVTDTQYF.

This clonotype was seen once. CDR3 region: CASSRDSSGLSYEQYF. CDR3 nucleotides: TGTGCCAGCAGCCGGGACTCTAGCGGACTCTCCTACGAGCAGTACTTC. The rearrangement uses TRBV5-5 and TRBJ2-7, with 7 bases that match TRBD2. V trimming: 4 bases; J trimming: 0 bases; junction bases outside the gene matches: 10. The CDR3 extends over 16 amino acids. The germline V gene has CDR1 SGHKS and CDR2 YYEKEE (reference sequence).

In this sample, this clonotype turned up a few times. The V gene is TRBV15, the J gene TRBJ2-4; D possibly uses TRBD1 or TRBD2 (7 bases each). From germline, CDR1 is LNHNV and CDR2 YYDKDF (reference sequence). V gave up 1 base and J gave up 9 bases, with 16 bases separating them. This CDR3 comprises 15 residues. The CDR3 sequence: CATSRAPGGGGIQYF. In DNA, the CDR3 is TGTGCCACCAGCAGAGCCCCAGGGGGAGGGGGCATTCAGTACTTC.

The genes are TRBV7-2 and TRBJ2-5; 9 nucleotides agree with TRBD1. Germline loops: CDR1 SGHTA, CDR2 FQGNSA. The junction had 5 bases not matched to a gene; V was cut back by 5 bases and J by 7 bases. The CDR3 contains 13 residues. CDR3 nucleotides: TGTGCCAGCAGCCCACAGGGGGCTGGGACCCAGTACTTC. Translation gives CASSPQGAGTQYF.

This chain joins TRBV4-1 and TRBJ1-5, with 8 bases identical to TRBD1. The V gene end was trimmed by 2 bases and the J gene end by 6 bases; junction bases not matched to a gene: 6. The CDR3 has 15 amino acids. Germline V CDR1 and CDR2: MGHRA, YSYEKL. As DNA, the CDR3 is TGCGCCAGCAGCCAATCGGGACAGGTTGGTCAGCCCCAGCATTTT. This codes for CASSQSGQVGQPQHF.

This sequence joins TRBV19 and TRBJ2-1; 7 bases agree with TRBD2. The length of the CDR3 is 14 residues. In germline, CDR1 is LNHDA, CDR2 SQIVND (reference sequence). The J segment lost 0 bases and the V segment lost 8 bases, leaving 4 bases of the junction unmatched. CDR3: CASGGGGSYNEQFF. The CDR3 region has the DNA TGTGCCAGTGGGGGGGGGGGCTCCTACAATGAGCAGTTCTTC.

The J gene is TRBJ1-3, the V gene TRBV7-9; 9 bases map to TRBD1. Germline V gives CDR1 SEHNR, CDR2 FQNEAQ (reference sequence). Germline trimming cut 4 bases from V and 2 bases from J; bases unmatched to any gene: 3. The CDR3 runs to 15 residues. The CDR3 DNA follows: TGTGCCAGCAGCTCCGACAGGGGGGCTGGAAACACCATATATTTT. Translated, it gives CASSSDRGAGNTIYF.

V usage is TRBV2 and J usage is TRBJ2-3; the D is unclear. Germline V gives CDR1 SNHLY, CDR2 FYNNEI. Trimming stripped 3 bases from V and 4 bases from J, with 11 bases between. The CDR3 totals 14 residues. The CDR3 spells CASSDVVAADTQYF. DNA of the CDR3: TGTGCCAGCAGTGATGTTGTCGCCGCAGATACGCAGTATTTT.

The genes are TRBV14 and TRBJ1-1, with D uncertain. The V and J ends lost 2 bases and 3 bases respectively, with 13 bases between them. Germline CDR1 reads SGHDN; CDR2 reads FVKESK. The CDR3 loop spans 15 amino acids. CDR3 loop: CASSQIRNFDTEAFF. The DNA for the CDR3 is TGTGCCAGCAGCCAAATTCGAAACTTCGACACTGAAGCTTTCTTT.

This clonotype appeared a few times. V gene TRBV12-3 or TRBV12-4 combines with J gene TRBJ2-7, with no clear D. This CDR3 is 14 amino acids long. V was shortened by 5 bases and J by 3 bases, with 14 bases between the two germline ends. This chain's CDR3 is CASSPLGSHYEQYF. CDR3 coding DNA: TGTGCCAGCAGTCCTCTAGGCTCCCACTACGAGCAGTACTTC.

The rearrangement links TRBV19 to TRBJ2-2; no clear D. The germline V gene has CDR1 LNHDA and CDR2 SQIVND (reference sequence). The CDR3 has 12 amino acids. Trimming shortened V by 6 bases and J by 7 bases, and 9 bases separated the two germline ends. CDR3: CASSMSFGELFF. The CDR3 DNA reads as TGTGCCAGTAGCATGAGTTTCGGGGAGCTGTTTTTT.

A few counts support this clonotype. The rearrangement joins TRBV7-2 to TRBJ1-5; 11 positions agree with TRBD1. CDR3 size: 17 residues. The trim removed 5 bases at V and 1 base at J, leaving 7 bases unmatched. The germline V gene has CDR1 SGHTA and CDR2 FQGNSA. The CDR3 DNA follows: TGTGCCAGCAGCGTAAGTGGACAGGGGGCCAGCAATCAGCCCCAGCATTTT. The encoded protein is CASSVSGQGASNQPQHF.

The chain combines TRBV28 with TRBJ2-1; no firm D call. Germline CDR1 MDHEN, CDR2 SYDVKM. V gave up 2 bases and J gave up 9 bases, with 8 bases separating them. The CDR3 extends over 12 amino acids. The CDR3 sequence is CASSLAISEQFF. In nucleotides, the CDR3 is TGTGCCAGCAGTTTAGCCATTAGTGAGCAGTTCTTC.

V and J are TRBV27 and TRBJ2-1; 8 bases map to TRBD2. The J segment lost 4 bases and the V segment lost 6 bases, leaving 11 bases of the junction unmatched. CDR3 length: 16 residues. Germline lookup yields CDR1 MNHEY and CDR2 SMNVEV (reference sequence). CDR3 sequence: CASSPIGRGEYNEQFF. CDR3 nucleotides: TGTGCCAGCAGCCCCATCGGGCGGGGGGAATACAATGAGCAGTTCTTC.

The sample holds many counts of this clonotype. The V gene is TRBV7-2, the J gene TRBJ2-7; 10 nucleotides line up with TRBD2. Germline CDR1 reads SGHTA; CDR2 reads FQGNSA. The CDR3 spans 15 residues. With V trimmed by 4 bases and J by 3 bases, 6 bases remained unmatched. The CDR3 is CASSSTSGTRYEQYF. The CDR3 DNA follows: TGTGCCAGCAGCTCTACTAGCGGGACCCGCTACGAGCAGTACTTC.

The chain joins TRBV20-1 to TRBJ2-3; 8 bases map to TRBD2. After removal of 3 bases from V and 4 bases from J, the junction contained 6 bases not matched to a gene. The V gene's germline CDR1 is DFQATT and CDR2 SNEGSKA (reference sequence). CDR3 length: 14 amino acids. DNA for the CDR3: TGCAGTGCTAGGTCCCTAGCGGGCCCAGATACGCAGTATTTT. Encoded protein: CSARSLAGPDTQYF.

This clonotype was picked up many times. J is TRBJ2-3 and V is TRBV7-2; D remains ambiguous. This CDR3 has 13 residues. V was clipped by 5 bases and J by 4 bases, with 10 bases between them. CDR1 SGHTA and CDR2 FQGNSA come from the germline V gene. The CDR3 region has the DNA TGTGCCAGCAGCCTTCAGGACCCAGATACGCAGTATTTT. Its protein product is CASSLQDPDTQYF.

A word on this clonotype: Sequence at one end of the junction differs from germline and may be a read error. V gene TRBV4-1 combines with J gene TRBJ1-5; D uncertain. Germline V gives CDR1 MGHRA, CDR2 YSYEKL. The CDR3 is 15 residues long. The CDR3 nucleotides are TGCGCCATCAGCCAAGATTCAAGGTTCCCCCAGCCCCAGCATTTT. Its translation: CAISQDSRFPQPQHF.

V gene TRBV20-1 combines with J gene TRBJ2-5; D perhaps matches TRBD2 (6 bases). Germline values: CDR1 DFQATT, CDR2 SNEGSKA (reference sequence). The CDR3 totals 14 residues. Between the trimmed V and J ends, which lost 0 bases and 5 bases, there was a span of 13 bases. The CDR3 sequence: CSARDWRGSETQYF. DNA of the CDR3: TGCAGTGCTAGAGATTGGAGGGGCTCGGAGACCCAGTACTTC.